The T cell receptor beta chain described here comes from a study of patients and donors after allogeneic stem cell transplantation. TCRdb redid the calling of the RT-PCR reads with MiXCR, one entry per CDR3 protein. The sample has about 960,000 distinct CDR3 sequences; approximately 19% are singletons. V was clipped by 2 bases and J by 4 bases, with 9 bases between them. Germline values: CDR1 MNHEY, CDR2 SVGAGI. This CDR3 is 14 amino acids long. This clonotype came up a few times. The chain uses TRBV6-5 and TRBJ2-4; a possible D gene is TRBD1 (5 bases). Sequenced sample: blood, either unsorted or a sorted T cell fraction (not recorded which). The receptor's source is a human donor who was either an allogeneic HSCT recipient or a stem cell or donor lymphocyte infusion donor (not recorded which). It is not recorded whose cells these are; they may come from a transplant donor. CDR3 sequence (DNA): TGTGCCAGCAGTTACGACAGACGAAAAAACATTCAGTACTTC. The encoded protein is CASSYDRRKNIQYF.